This T cell receptor beta chain appears in the sequencing data of a study of blood T cell repertoires in COVID-19. Study-level information: Sites across the United States, Italy and Spain contributed samples from acute and convalescent COVID-19.

Authors' analysis steps: It was from reference gene primer amplification that nucleated cell counts were estimated. Clones were read by immunoSEQ multiplex PCR, and TCRdb kept only the in-frame ones, dropping some. V and J calls and clone size are given by that table; D and trimming were obtained from the DNA. This repertoire shows 250,000 to 350,000 clones, roughly nine tenths found once; its top ten account for over 2%. Each participant's cohort was designated according to participant-reported clinical history. Two consecutive negative NP/OP PCR tests, clearance, or resolved symptoms defined Cohort 3 recovery. Material for sequencing was PBMCs or T cells enriched from blood (not recorded which). The clonotype was recovered from a woman under 30 who had recovered from COVID-19.

The CDR3 DNA reads TGTGCCAGCAGCTTAACGGGACAGGACAATCAGCCCCAGCATTTT. Translating gives CASSLTGQDNQPQHF. The chain has TRBV7-2 and TRBJ1-5; 8 bases map to TRBD1. The CDR3 has 15 residues. Trimming removed 2 bases from V and 3 bases from J; junction bases left unmatched: 3. The germline V gene encodes CDR1 SGHTA and CDR2 FQGNSA.